Listed here are 29 T cell receptor beta chains from one sample, sequenced in a study of blood T cell repertoires in COVID-19. Using immunoSEQ multiplex PCR, the repertoire was profiled, and TCRdb retains in-frame clones only, with some absent. The data hold about 220,000 clones, with around 84% observed a single time. The sequenced material came from peripheral blood. The receptor set was obtained from a man aged 25 to 40 with active or convalescent COVID-19.

The chain couples TRBV6-5 to TRBJ2-7; 10 bases agree with TRBD1. CDR1 and CDR2 (germline): MNHEY, SVGAGI. Losses at the gene ends were 0 bases for V and 2 bases for J; bases not matched to a gene: 1. The CDR3 runs 15 residues. The CDR3 spells CASSYSGQGPYEQYF. The CDR3 coding sequence is TGTGCCAGCAGTTACTCGGGACAGGGGCCCTACGAGCAGTACTTC.

The chain uses TRBV4-2 and TRBJ1-5; a possible D gene is TRBD1 (5 bases). The length of the CDR3 is 15 residues. Between the trimmed V and J ends, which lost 0 bases and 7 bases, there was a span of 13 bases. Germline lookup yields CDR1 LGHNA and CDR2 YNFKEQ. CDR3 sequence reads: CASSQDGALGQPQHF. In DNA, the CDR3 is TGTGCCAGCAGCCAAGATGGGGCGCTTGGGCAGCCCCAGCATTTT.

A single count supports this clone. V usage is TRBV29-1 and J usage is TRBJ2-7; TRBD2 is a possible D gene (7 bases). This CDR3 is 14 amino acids long. The germline gives CDR1 SQVTM, CDR2 ANQGSEA. The V end lost 4 bases, the J end lost 1 base, and 14 bases lay between the germline ends. The CDR3 sequence is CSVGGGRRSYEQYF. Here the CDR3 DNA reads TGCAGCGTTGGGGGGGGCCGGCGGTCCTACGAGCAGTACTTC.

This clone was counted once. J is TRBJ2-1 and V is TRBV27; TRBD2 is a possible D gene (5 bases). Looked up from germline, CDR1 is MNHEY and CDR2 is SMNVEV (reference sequence). The CDR3 sequence is 14 residues long. Trimming shortened V by 8 bases and J by 0 bases, and 11 bases separated the two germline ends. Here the CDR3 DNA reads TGTGCCAGCGCAAGCGGAGGCTCCTACAATGAGCAGTTCTTC. Protein sequence: CASASGGSYNEQFF.

This clone was counted a few times. The chain combines TRBV30 with TRBJ1-5; TRBD1 matches at 8 bases. This CDR3 contains 14 residues. V lost 3 bases and J lost 5; bases outside the gene matches: 6. Germline V gene data show CDR1 as GTSNPN and CDR2 as SVGIG (reference sequence). The CDR3 DNA follows: TGTGCCTGGAGCGCTGGACAGGGACATCAGCCCCAGCATTTT. This encodes CAWSAGQGHQPQHF.

The CDR3: CASRIQGSYNEQFF. The CDR3 DNA reads as TGTGCCAGTAGAATTCAGGGCTCCTACAATGAGCAGTTCTTC. This chain uses TRBV19 with TRBJ2-1, with TRBD1 as a possible D gene (5 bases). V was trimmed by 6 bases and J by 0 bases, leaving 9 bases between them. In germline, CDR1 is LNHDA, CDR2 SQIVND (reference sequence). The CDR3 contains 14 residues.

The chain links TRBV4-1 to TRBJ2-2; 8 nucleotides align to TRBD2. Per the germline V gene, CDR1 is MGHRA and CDR2 is YSYEKL. V gave up 3 bases and J gave up 5 bases; unmatched junction bases: 8. CDR3 length: 16 amino acids. CDR3 sequence reads: CASSHFSGNLTGELFF. DNA of the CDR3: TGCGCCAGCAGCCACTTTAGCGGGAATCTGACCGGGGAGCTGTTTTTT.

V is TRBV4-3 and J is TRBJ2-2, with D possibly being TRBD1 (7 bases). Germline-derived CDR1 and CDR2 are LGHNA and YSLEER. The ends were cut back, 0 bases at V and 5 bases at J, with 16 bases in the middle. This CDR3 has 17 residues. The CDR3 DNA reads as TGCGCCAGCAGCCAAGAGGAGGGGGCGATTGTGACCGGGGAGCTGTTTTTT. This codes for CASSQEEGAIVTGELFF.

V gene TRBV2 combines with J gene TRBJ1-2, with 7 bases fitting TRBD1. V lost 3 bases and J lost 7; bases outside the gene matches: 11. In germline, CDR1 is SNHLY, CDR2 FYNNEI. The CDR3 totals 15 residues. CDR3 region: CASSDDRARGSGYTF. In DNA, the CDR3 is TGTGCCAGCAGTGATGACAGGGCGAGGGGAAGTGGCTACACCTTC.

This chain connects TRBV11-3 to TRBJ2-2; maybe TRBD2 (5 bases). This CDR3 is built from 16 residues. V gave up 8 bases and J gave up 1 base, with 17 bases separating them. CDR1 is SGHNT and CDR2 is YENEEA in the germline V gene. CDR3 DNA sequence: TGTGCCAGCTCTTTGACGGACTCCAAGAACACCGGGGAGCTGTTTTTT. The encoded protein is CASSLTDSKNTGELFF.

The chain uses TRBV5-3 and TRBJ2-7; D call uncertain. TRBV5-3 is classed as an ORF, of uncertain function. The germline V and J ends were trimmed by 4 bases and 0 bases, with 11 bases remaining between them. This CDR3 is 14 amino acids long. The CDR3 loop is CARSPVRSSYEQYF. The CDR3 DNA reads TGTGCCAGAAGCCCGGTGCGGAGCTCCTACGAGCAGTACTTC.

The rearrangement uses TRBV28 and TRBJ2-1; D might be TRBD2 (5 bases). This CDR3 is 13 amino acids long. Trimming removed 8 bases from V and 6 bases from J, with 14 bases in between. In germline, CDR1 is MDHEN, CDR2 SYDVKM. The CDR3 nucleotides are TGTGCCAGCTTCGGCGGGCAGGCCAATGAGCAGTTCTTC. It yields the protein CASFGGQANEQFF.

The genes are TRBV18 and TRBJ1-1, with TRBD1 matching 11 bases. Germline CDR1 is KGHSH and CDR2 is LQKENI. Trimming removed 3 bases from V and 3 bases from J; junction bases left unmatched: 3. The CDR3 loop spans 15 amino acids. This chain's CDR3 is CASSPGQGAYTEAFF. CDR3 coding DNA: TGTGCCAGCTCACCTGGACAGGGGGCTTACACTGAAGCTTTCTTT.

This chain links TRBV7-9 with TRBJ2-3, with 7 bases identical to TRBD1. Germline-derived CDR1 and CDR2 are SEHNR and FQNEAQ (reference sequence). The CDR3 is 14 amino acids. Trimming at V came to 9 bases and at J to 0 bases, leaving 6 bases not matched to a gene. The CDR3 spells CASTGTASTDTQYF. Written as DNA, the CDR3 is TGTGCCAGTACAGGGACAGCTAGCACAGATACGCAGTATTTT.

The chain uses TRBV2 and TRBJ2-1, with TRBD1 matching 8 bases. The CDR3 length is 12 residues. Germline V gene lookup returns CDR1 SNHLY and CDR2 FYNNEI. The V gene end was trimmed by 10 bases and the J gene end by 7 bases; junction bases not matched to a gene: 6. CDR3 DNA sequence: TGTGCCACCAGACAGGGGAAAAATGAGCAGTTCTTC. Encoded protein: CATRQGKNEQFF.

The V and J genes are TRBV6-4 and TRBJ2-4, with D perhaps matching TRBD2 (5 bases). The V gene lost 8 bases and the J gene lost 15 bases, with 23 bases spanning the gap. Germline CDR1 MRHNA, CDR2 SNTAGT. CDR3 length equals 13 residues. The CDR3 DNA reads TGTGCCAGCCCCTCTTTGTGTGGGAGAGTGGGGTACTTC. The encoded protein is CASPSLCGRVGYF.

This clone was seen just once. The V gene is TRBV5-6, the J gene TRBJ2-7; weak D call: TRBD1 (5 bases). V dropped 5 bases and J dropped 6 bases, with 12 bases sitting between them. CDR3 length: 12 amino acids. Germline assignment: CDR1 SGHDT and CDR2 YYEEEE. CDR3 region: CASRGQPGEQYF. The CDR3 region has the DNA TGTGCCAGCAGGGGGCAGCCGGGCGAGCAGTACTTC.

The chain links TRBV28 to TRBJ1-4; TRBD1 agrees at 7 bases. CDR3 length equals 15 residues. V lost 6 bases and J lost 11; bases outside the gene matches: 15. Looked up from germline, CDR1 is MDHEN and CDR2 is SYDVKM. The CDR3 DNA follows: TGTGCCAGCAGACCAGGGGGTCCCTTTCTTTTTAAACTGTTTTTT. The encoded protein is CASRPGGPFLFKLFF.

The chain uses TRBV30 and TRBJ1-6; tentatively, D is TRBD1 (6 bases). Germline CDR1 is GTSNPN and CDR2 is SVGIG (reference sequence). The CDR3 extends over 13 amino acids. V lost 3 bases to trimming and J lost 9 bases, with 12 bases between them. CDR3 region: CAWRAQGLSPLHF. CDR3 coding DNA: TGTGCCTGGAGGGCCCAGGGGCTTTCACCCCTCCACTTT.

The chain is built from TRBV6-5 and TRBJ2-7; the match to TRBD1 covers 9 bases. V was clipped by 6 bases and J by 2 bases; unmatched bases: 8. CDR3 length: 15 residues. The V gene's germline CDR1 is MNHEY and CDR2 SVGAGI. The CDR3 here is CASRRGQGSTYEQYF. In DNA, the CDR3 is TGTGCCAGCAGAAGAGGACAGGGGTCAACCTACGAGCAGTACTTC.

The chain uses TRBV4-3 and TRBJ2-7; 9 nucleotides line up with TRBD1. The CDR3 consists of 15 residues. V was pared by 5 bases and J by 7 bases, with 12 bases of the junction left unmatched. Germline V gives CDR1 LGHNA, CDR2 YSLEER. The DNA of the CDR3 is TGCGCCAGCAGCACCCGGACAGGGGCCTTCTTGGAGCAGTACTTC. This encodes CASSTRTGAFLEQYF.

V gene TRBV27 combines with J gene TRBJ2-7; TRBD2 matches at 9 bases. This CDR3 contains 14 residues. V was clipped by 4 bases and J by 3 bases; unmatched bases: 4. CDR1 and CDR2 (germline): MNHEY, SMNVEV (reference sequence). The CDR3 region has the DNA TGTGCCAGCAGTTGGGCGGGAGGGATCTACGAGCAGTACTTC. This gives the protein CASSWAGGIYEQYF.

The rearrangement links TRBV10-3 to TRBJ2-5; TRBD2 agrees at 9 bases. CDR1 is ENHRY and CDR2 is SYGVKD in the germline V gene. CDR3 length equals 15 residues. The ends lost 4 bases at V and 3 bases at J; junction bases unmatched: 6. The CDR3 DNA sequence: TGTGCCATCAGTGGCGCTAGCGGGGTTGAAGAGACCCAGTACTTC. This sequence encodes CAISGASGVEETQYF.

The gene calls are TRBV19 and TRBJ1-6; D not resolved. This CDR3 is built from 13 residues. Germline V CDR1 and CDR2: LNHDA, SQIVND (reference sequence). Trimming stripped 6 bases from V and 8 bases from J, with 11 bases between. The CDR3 loop is CASSRTRDSPLHF. The CDR3 DNA is TGTGCCAGTAGCCGCACTAGGGATTCACCCCTCCACTTT.

This chain uses TRBV19 with TRBJ2-5, with D maybe TRBD1 (7 bases). The CDR3 has 14 residues. Germline assignment: CDR1 LNHDA and CDR2 SQIVND (reference sequence). The V end lost 3 bases, the J end lost 5 bases, and 13 bases lay between the germline ends. The CDR3 DNA reads TGTGCCAGTAGTATCGACCCAGGGGGGGAGACCCAGTACTTC. It is translated as CASSIDPGGETQYF.

V gene TRBV4-1 combines with J gene TRBJ1-2, with D tentatively TRBD1 (5 bases). The CDR3 runs to 15 residues. Per the germline V gene, CDR1 is MGHRA and CDR2 is YSYEKL. V shed 0 bases and J shed 5 bases, with 13 bases lying between them. DNA of the CDR3: TGCGCCAGCAGCCAAGATAATAGGGGTTGGTATGGCTACACCTTC. This encodes CASSQDNRGWYGYTF.

The chain joins TRBV11-2 to TRBJ1-5, with D hard to call. CDR1 SGHAT and CDR2 FQNNGV come from the germline V gene. The CDR3 is 14 residues long. Trimming removed 1 base from V and 2 bases from J, with 6 bases in between. CDR3: CASSLAGRNQPQHF. The CDR3 DNA reads as TGTGCCAGCAGCTTAGCAGGTCGCAATCAGCCCCAGCATTTT.

The rearrangement joins TRBV7-9 to TRBJ2-1, with TRBD2 matching 11 bases. Germline loops: CDR1 SEHNR, CDR2 FQNEAQ (reference sequence). The CDR3 has 15 amino acids. V dropped 5 bases and J dropped 6; count of bases not matched to a gene: 6. This chain's CDR3 is CASSPKTSGINEQFF. DNA of the CDR3: TGTGCCAGCAGCCCCAAGACTAGCGGGATCAATGAGCAGTTCTTC.

This clone is a singleton in its sample. This chain joins TRBV29-1 and TRBJ2-1; 8 bases fit TRBD2. J lost 7 bases, V lost 7 bases, and 15 bases had no gene match. CDR1 is SQVTM, CDR2 ANQGSEA, per germline. The CDR3 runs 15 residues. The CDR3 here is CSATSREGLFNEQFF. The DNA for the CDR3 is TGCAGCGCCACCTCCCGGGAGGGCCTGTTTAATGAGCAGTTCTTC.